This TCR beta chain comes out of a study of graft-versus-host responses after intestinal transplantation. For the study at large: Each of the recipients got a multivisceral, liver-intestinal, or isolated intestinal transplant.

The CDR3 sequence is 18 residues long. V gave up 3 bases and J gave up 2 bases, with 20 bases separating them. Germline V lookup: CDR1 SGHVS, CDR2 FNYEAQ. On this clone itself: The target antigen is unknown.

Sequenced by immunoSEQ multiplex PCR; TCRdb stores in-frame clones only, minus some. The sample contains 99,000 or so clones, roughly 92% of which appear only once. The sample in question was unstimulated CD8+ T cells sorted from spleen or lymph node cells, obtained before transplant. V is TRBV7-6 and J is TRBJ2-1, with D unresolved. The source of this sequence is a human donor who was the organ donor for an intestinal transplant. Here the CDR3 reads CASSFISYPSSPYNEQFF. The CDR3 bases are TGTGCCAGCAGCTTCATTTCGTACCCCAGTTCACCCTACAATGAGCAGTTCTTC. The full variable domain, in which reference TRBV7-6 and TRBJ2-1 provide the parts outside the CDR3, is GAGVSQSPRYKVTKRGQDVALRCDPISGHVSLYWYRQALGQGPEFLTYFNYEAQQDKSGLPNDRFSAERPEGSISTLTIQRTEQRDSAMYRCASSFISYPSSPYNEQFFGPGTRLTVL.